This T cell receptor beta chain was profiled in a study of T cell responses to AZD1222 COVID-19 vaccine. Concerning this clone: What it binds is not known.

General study findings and limits: Among spike-specific TCRs, nearly half reportedly target unmutated variant regions.

With 0 bases removed from V and 0 bases from J, the gap between germline ends came to 8 bases. CDR1 ENHRY and CDR2 SYGVKD come from the germline V gene. The CDR3 covers 15 residues. This table comes from immunoSEQ multiplex PCR, and its TCRdb copy is limited to in-frame clones, with some not included. The table lists over 150,000 clones, around 94% of them singletons. The clonotype originates from an adult who received the AZD1222 COVID-19 vaccine. This material consisted of peripheral blood, taken 28 days after the second AZD1222 dose. V and J are TRBV10-3 and TRBJ1-1, with TRBD1 as a possible D gene (5 bases). The DNA for the CDR3 is TGTGCCATCAGTGAGTCAAAGGGGATGAACACTGAAGCTTTCTTT. Its protein product is CAISESKGMNTEAFF.